This T cell receptor (beta chain) is from a study of beta chain features in type 1 diabetes. The CDR3 contains 14 residues. Germline CDR1 and CDR2: SGHTA and FQGNSA. V was clipped by 4 bases and J by 3 bases, with 13 bases between them. The investigators reverse transcribed all of the isolated RNA, so they sequenced expressed TCRB transcripts. Profiling relied on immunoSEQ multiplex PCR, and the TCRdb table lists in-frame clones only, not all of them. The sample gives 400,000 to 450,000 clones, about 14% of which show up once; about 0.034% is in the top ten. This clonotype was sampled from a man aged 25-45 years in good health. The rearrangement joins TRBV7-2 to TRBJ2-7, with D possibly being TRBD1 (6 bases). Sequenced material: naive CD4+ T cells from blood. The CDR3 loop reads CASSSAGVGYEQYF. CDR3 sequence (DNA): TGTGCCAGCAGCTCCGCAGGGGTAGGCTACGAGCAGTACTTC.